This T cell receptor (beta chain) stems from a study of T cells and Merkel cell carcinoma outcomes. V was shortened by 8 bases and J by 2 bases, with 12 bases between the two germline ends. The CDR3 covers 13 residues. CDR1 and CDR2 from the germline V gene are MNHNS and SASEGT. Regarding the study as a whole: Reportedly, T-cell repertoire with density predicts Merkel cell carcinoma outcomes.

To note about this clone: Its antigen is unidentified.

Clones were read by immunoSEQ multiplex PCR, and TCRdb kept only the in-frame ones, dropping some. The data contain around 15,000 clones, roughly 81% of them singletons. The sequenced sample was tumor tissue from Merkel cell carcinoma. This chain joins TRBV6-1 and TRBJ1-1, with a weak D call TRBD1 (5 bases). This TCR came from a human donor with Merkel cell carcinoma. CDR3 DNA sequence: TGTGCCAGCCCTGGGGGAGTTAACACTGAAGCTTTCTTT. Its translation: CASPGGVNTEAFF.